This entry describes one T cell receptor beta chain. Its antigen is still unknown. Base-call qualities are not available, and no considerably larger clone is one nucleotide away. The protocol used for the library was the immunoSEQ multiplex PCR assay. For the multiplex PCR, a mixture combining 60 forward primers for TCR Vbeta segments and 13 reverse primers for TCR Jbeta segments was used. The CDR3 region of rearranged TCR beta genes was amplified from genomic DNA with a multiplex PCR assay. The Illumina HiSeq System was used to sequence the amplified TCR beta libraries as 87-base-pair reads. Regarding the original processing steps: Across the 640 or so repertoires, a later analysis counted about 81 million unique TCR beta chains, around 11 million of which were shared by at least two donors. Raw reads were error-corrected and collapsed into unique sequences by a nearest-neighbor algorithm in which closely related sequences were merged to remove PCR and sequencing errors. V, D and J gene segments were assigned by aligning CDR3 sequences to IMGT reference sequences. For a sequence to be retained, at least a six-nucleotide match to both a V gene segment and a J gene segment was required. A rearrangement counted as productive if the CDR3 had no stop codons and remained in frame with V and J, and every other rearrangement counted as non-productive. CDR3 was defined according to IMGT convention as the region running from the second conserved V-encoded cysteine to the conserved J-encoded phenylalanine. The earlier analysis of approximately 590 of the donors excluded any sequence lacking an unambiguous match to a single V gene segment. An earlier analysis of 587 of the donors classified V segments as functional when productive rearrangements were above 56.7% and as segregating when the standard deviation between donors was above 5%. To diagnose cytomegalovirus status from the catalog of TCR beta chain sequences, a statistical classification framework was built. In a later analysis, V and J genes were assigned by comparing TCR nucleotide sequences against IMGT/GENE-DB human TR gene sequences. In a later analysis, CDR3 sequences and most-parsimonious VDJ recombination scenarios were assigned using the TCRdist pipeline. In a later analysis, each TCR beta chain was defined by its CDR3 amino acid sequence together with its V-gene family, and reads without a unique V-gene family were excluded. As a way to deal with suspected cross-contamination and a sequencing artifact, a later analysis dropped over 550 nucleotide sequences that were highly shared and had low generation probability. A later analysis calculated a clonal expansion index for each public chain from normalized within-repertoire ranks of inferred template counts. Generation probabilities in a later analysis came from a VDJ recombination model fitted to out-of-frame rearrangements, and those results were checked against IGoR. In a later analysis, TCR-TCR, TCR-HLA and TCR-CMV co-occurrence was scored with hypergeometric tests, and a repertoire-size bias correction was applied to TCR pairs. A later analysis estimated false discovery rates by permuting HLA or CMV assignments 20 times. In a later analysis, co-occurring TCRs were grouped with DBSCAN, and TCRdist sequence similarity was added when clustering was performed within HLA-allele-positive subsets. Repertoires with fewer than 30,000 or more than 120,000 public chains were left out of co-occurrence clustering, as were about 5 repertoires with anomalous nucleotide sharing. Drawn from immuneACCESS, this table holds only the in-frame rearrangements with V and J called that TCRdb kept. Clones are partly lost; checked studies trace under half to an unresolved V gene and leave the rest unexplained. V, J and clone size are those of that table, while D and trimming were read from the DNA. A total of over 100,000 clones appear in this sample, under 75% of them only once. The top ten hold 2.4% of the sample.

The sample is drawn from a study of cytomegalovirus exposure and HLA in healthy donors (TCRdb year 2017). With respect to the entire study: An earlier analysis of 587 of the donors reported around 280 Gb of sequence data and 95 million to 120 million unique TCR beta sequences obtained from about 170 million T cells. About 300 gigabases of sequencing data and around 87 million unique TCR sequences were included in an early release covering around 600 HLA-typed donors. Among the approximately 420 genotyped donors, around 79% belonged to the genetic ancestry cluster associated with self-reported Caucasian donors. The aim of the study was to test whether cataloging public T cell receptors could identify signatures of past pathogen exposure. Using immunosequencing, the study profiled T cell repertoires from fewer than 700 subjects and related those repertoires to cytomegalovirus serostatus. Along with the approximately 700-subject first cohort, a separate validation cohort of some 130 different subjects was used. To predict cytomegalovirus infection status, the study combined high-throughput TCR immunosequencing, statistical association of individual TCRs with disease status, and machine learning. A later analysis re-examined previously published TCR beta repertoires from more than 650 donors and added high-resolution HLA genotyping to investigate patterns of TCR occurrence. In the later analysis, no new phenotypic data were used to find candidate immune exposures; instead, reliance was placed on TCR beta sequences and their occurrence across donors. In an earlier analysis of 587 of the donors, high-throughput TCR beta sequencing was used to judge whether each TCR beta V gene segment behaved as functional or pseudogenic. Donor age, sex, ethnicity and CMV serostatus were collected together with the repertoire data. Genome-wide SNP genotypes for about 55% of the roughly 670 donors were used in a later genetic analysis, which treated that subset as a discovery cohort. All discovery cohort repertoires had been generated using a single sequencing platform. Both class I and class II loci were covered by HLA typing, at four-digit resolution. Typing coverage varied by locus: roughly 629-630 donors for A, B, C, DRB1 and DQB1; approximately 500 for DQA1; nearly 610 for DPA1; more than 450 for DPB1. Because of strong linkage in the cohort, a handful of DR-DQ haplotypes were treated as single units for association and clustering. Across 398 genotyped donors of the cohort, an average of approximately 200,000 unique TCR beta nucleotide sequences per donor were sequenced, and roughly 18% of those sequences were non-productive.

The cohort consisted of more than 650 healthy bone marrow donors. At the time of sampling, all cohort members were nominally healthy, though unrecorded immune exposures were likely present. The donor was CMV seronegative and belonged to the group of 352 seronegative cohort members. A peripheral blood sample was provided by each donor, and peripheral blood mononuclear cells were used for TCR beta sequencing. The Qiagen DNeasy Blood Extraction Kit was used to extract genomic DNA from the blood cell samples. The CDR1 and CDR2 encoded by the germline V gene are SNHLY and FYNNEI. Its CDR3 holds 15 amino acids, cysteine through phenylalanine. Only the CDR3 region is kept as DNA, spanning 45 bases read in frame from base 1. Germline trimming amounts to 7 bases on V and 1 base on J, with 9 as the count of junction bases outside the gene matches. Broader findings and caveats from the paper: A further reported finding was that TCR beta sequences accurately predicted the HLA-A and HLA-B alleles for most subjects in the first cohort. Correlated functional status among segregating V segments might be attributable to linkage disequilibrium, but an unknown experimental factor could not be ruled out. A later analysis reported that several top co-occurrence clusters appeared linked to parvovirus B19, influenza, CMV and Epstein-Barr virus. The sequencing pipeline was judged likely to have produced a cluster of highly shared sequence variants as a technical artifact. The only immune exposure information available for the cohort was CMV serostatus. A later genetic analysis associated a missense DCLRE1C variant with V-gene and J-gene trimming of TCR beta chains, and an independent cohort replicated the association. In a later analysis, HLA-associated TCR beta chains showed more clonal expansion and lower generation probabilities than non-associated chains that were equally common. An earlier analysis of some 590 of the donors showed that most TCR beta V segments appeared in productive rearrangements either about 87% or about 30% of the time, which broadly matched IMGT annotations. Cytomegalovirus status was reported to be diagnosed by the classifier with high specificity and sensitivity in both the original and validation cohorts. According to a later genetic analysis, donors in an Asian-associated ancestry cluster had fewer N-insertions in productive TCRs than the roughly 670-donor mean. Some IMGT-functional V segments, including TRBV6-2 and TRBV6-3, could not be distinguished by the 87-base-pair reads and were therefore excluded. Assigning TCR associations to individual alleles was difficult when HLA alleles, especially DR and DQ, strongly co-occurred. Because HLA typing was missing for some donors at each locus, association tests included only the typed subset. Over 15 rarely observed V segments, including chromosome 9 orphons, were excluded from the earlier analysis of approximately 600 of the donors because counts were too low. In the study, 164 TCR beta chains were listed as associated with cytomegalovirus. A later analysis associated roughly 17,000 TCR beta sequences with specific HLA alleles at a false discovery rate of 0.05. Most TCR sequences were seen in very few donors, while some public TCRs were found in many individuals. According to a later analysis, most CMV-associated TCR beta chains appeared to be HLA-restricted, and the HLA associations seemed to be driven largely by CMV exposure. The presence/absence analyses assumed that sequencing depth was roughly uniform across donors, and that assumption may not be true. This cohort had only TCR beta chains sequenced, and the lack of alpha or paired-chain data limited which features could be detected. It was suggested by the authors that the approach could potentially be generalized to other disease states and immunological phenotypes. Three of the identified cytomegalovirus-associated TCR beta chains were confirmed in vitro to be specific for cytomegalovirus antigens. A later analysis found that TCR association rates varied across HLA loci, with DRB1 alleles showing the most associated TCRs and HLA-C alleles the fewest.

Material for sequencing was PBMCs. Here the chain combines TRBV2 and TRBJ1-2; 7 bases in the middle match TRBD1. This sequence was found in a woman between 35 and 50 years old in good health and CMV-seronegative. The CDR3 sequence is CASTWDRTVNYGYTF. Read as DNA, the sequence is TGTGCCAGCACTTGGGACAGAACAGTTAACTATGGCTACACCTTC.